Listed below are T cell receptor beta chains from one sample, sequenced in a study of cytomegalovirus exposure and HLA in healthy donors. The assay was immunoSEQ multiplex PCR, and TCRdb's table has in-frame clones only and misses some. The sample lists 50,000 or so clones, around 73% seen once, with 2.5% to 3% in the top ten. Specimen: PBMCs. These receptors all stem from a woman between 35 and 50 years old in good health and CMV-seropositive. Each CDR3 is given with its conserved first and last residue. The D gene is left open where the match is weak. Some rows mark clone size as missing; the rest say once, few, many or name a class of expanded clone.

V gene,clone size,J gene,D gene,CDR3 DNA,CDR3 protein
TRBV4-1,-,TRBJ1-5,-,TGCGCCAGCAGCCAAGATCTAAGTCAGCCCCAGCATTTT,CASSQDLSQPQHF
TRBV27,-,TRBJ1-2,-,TGTGCCAGACCCAGGGGACCTAACTATGGCTACACCTTC,CARPRGPNYGYTF
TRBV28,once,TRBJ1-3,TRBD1,TGTGCCAGCATCCTGGGACAGGGAAACACCATATATTTT,CASILGQGNTIYF
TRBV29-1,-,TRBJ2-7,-,TGCAGCGTTGGATTCCAGGGGGGCCCTCACTACGAGCAGTACTTC,CSVGFQGGPHYEQYF
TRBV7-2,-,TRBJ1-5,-,TGTGCCAGCAGCTTAGAAGGGACAACTGGCAATCAGCCCCAGCATTTT,CASSLEGTTGNQPQHF
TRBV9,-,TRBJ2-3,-,TGTGCCAGCAGCGTAGAAGATCAGGGTACCACAGATACGCAGTATTTT,CASSVEDQGTTDTQYF
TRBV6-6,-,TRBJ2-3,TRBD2,TGTGCCAGCAGAAATAGCGGGGGGGGGTCAGATACGCAGTATTTT,CASRNSGGGSDTQYF
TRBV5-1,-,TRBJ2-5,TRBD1,TGCGCCAGCAGCTTTGCACCGGACAGGCGAGGCGAGACCCAGTACTTC,CASSFAPDRRGETQYF
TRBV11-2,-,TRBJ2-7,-,TGTGCCAGCAGCTTGGCAGGGAACTACGAGCAGTACTTC,CASSLAGNYEQYF
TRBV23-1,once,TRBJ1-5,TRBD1,TGCGCCAGCAGGGGACGCTACAGGGGAAACGGCCAGCCCCAGCATTTT,CASRGRYRGNGQPQHF
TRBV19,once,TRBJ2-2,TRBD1,TGTGCCAGTAGTAGACAGGGGGCGCAAGGGGAGCTGTTTTTT,CASSRQGAQGELFF
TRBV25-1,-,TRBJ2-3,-,TGTGCCAGCGGAATACGGCCGGGTGATACGCAGTATTTT,CASGIRPGDTQYF
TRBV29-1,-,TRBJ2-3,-,TGCAGCGTTGAAGATACAAGCACAGATACGCAGTATTTT,CSVEDTSTDTQYF
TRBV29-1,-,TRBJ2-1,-,TGCAGCGTTGAAGGTATGCGGGGCATCTACAATGAGCAGTTCTTC,CSVEGMRGIYNEQFF
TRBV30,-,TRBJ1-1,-,TGTGCCTGGAGCGGGCCCGGGGACACTGAAGCTTTCTTT,CAWSGPGDTEAFF
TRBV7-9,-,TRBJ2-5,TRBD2,TGTGCCAGCAGCTTGTCCAGCGGGGGGGGGAGAGAGACCCAGTACTTC,CASSLSSGGGRETQYF